This T cell receptor (beta chain) was sequenced for a study of cytomegalovirus exposure and HLA in healthy donors. General study findings and limits: Most subjects had HLA-A and HLA-B alleles reportedly predicted accurately by TCR beta sequences. Among the CMV-associated chains, a few were confirmed in vitro as specific for CMV antigens. Rare TCR sequences dominated, though some public TCRs recurred in many donors.

The PCR made use of 60 Vbeta and 13 Jbeta primers. Sequenced by immunoSEQ multiplex PCR; TCRdb stores in-frame clones only, minus some. The table shows 100,000 or so clones, with more than 75% occurring only once. Trimming cost V 7 bases and J 4 bases; bases outside gene matches: 3. Germline V gene sequence: CDR1 SNHLY, CDR2 FYNNEI. This CDR3 is built from 13 residues. In the case of this clone: Its antigen is unknown.

The TCR was taken from a man aged 18 to 30 in good health and CMV-seronegative. Material for sequencing was PBMCs. The chain joins TRBV2 to TRBJ2-5, with 10 bases identical to TRBD2. The CDR3 protein is CASMTSGLETQYF. DNA for the CDR3: TGTGCCAGCATGACTAGCGGGCTAGAGACCCAGTACTTC.